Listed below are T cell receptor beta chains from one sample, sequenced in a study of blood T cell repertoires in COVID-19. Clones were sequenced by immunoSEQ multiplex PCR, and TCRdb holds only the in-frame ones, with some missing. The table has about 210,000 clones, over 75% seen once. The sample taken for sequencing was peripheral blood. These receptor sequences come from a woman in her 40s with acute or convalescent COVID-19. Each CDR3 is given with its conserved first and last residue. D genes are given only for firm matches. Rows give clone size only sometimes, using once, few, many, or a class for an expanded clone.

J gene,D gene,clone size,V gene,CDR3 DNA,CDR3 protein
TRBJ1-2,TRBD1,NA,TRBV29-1,TGCAGCGTTGAAGGGGTCCGGGACAGGGGGTATTATGGCTACACCTTC,CSVEGVRDRGYYGYTF
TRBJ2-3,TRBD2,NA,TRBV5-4,TGTGCCAGCAGCTTCAGCGGGGGGGGGTATACGCAGTATTTT,CASSFSGGGYTQYF
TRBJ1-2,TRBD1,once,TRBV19,TGTGCCAGTAGTAGGTTCGACAGGGCGGTCGAGAGCTATGGCTACACCTTC,CASSRFDRAVESYGYTF
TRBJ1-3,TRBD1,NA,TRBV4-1,TGCGCCAGCAGCCCGACAAGTTCGACAGGGGGCCTCTCTGGAAACACCATATATTTT,CASSPTSSTGGLSGNTIYF
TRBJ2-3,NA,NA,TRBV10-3,TGTGCCATCAGCCGGACTGGGGCAGATACGCAGTATTTT,CAISRTGADTQYF
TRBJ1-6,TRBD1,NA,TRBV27,TGTGCCAGCAAGCTACAGGGGGCTGGTTCACCCCTCCACTTT,CASKLQGAGSPLHF
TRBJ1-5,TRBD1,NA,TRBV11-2,TGTGCCAGCAGCTCCGGACAGGGTAACCAGCCCCAGCATTTT,CASSSGQGNQPQHF
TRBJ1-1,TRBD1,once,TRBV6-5,TGTGCCAGCAGGAATCAGGGACAGGACACTGAAGCTTTCTTT,CASRNQGQDTEAFF
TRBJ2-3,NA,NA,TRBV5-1,TGCGCCAGCAGCTTGTCATCCAGCACAGATACGCAGTATTTT,CASSLSSSTDTQYF
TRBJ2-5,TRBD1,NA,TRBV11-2,TGTGCCAGCCGCGCTATCCAGGGGGCGCTGGGAGAGACCCAGTACTTC,CASRAIQGALGETQYF
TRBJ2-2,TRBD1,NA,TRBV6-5,TGTGCCAGCAGTTATGGACAGGGAGTCGGATCCGGGGAGCTGTTTTTT,CASSYGQGVGSGELFF
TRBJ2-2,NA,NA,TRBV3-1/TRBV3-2,TGTGCCAGCTCCGGAGGCGGCTACACCGGGGAGCTGTTTTTT,CASSGGGYTGELFF
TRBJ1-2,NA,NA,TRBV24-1,TGTGCCACCAGTGATTCTCGCAGGGCTTCTATGGGCTATGGCTACACCTTC,CATSDSRRASMGYGYTF
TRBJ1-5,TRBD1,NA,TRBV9,TGTGCCAGCAGCGTAGGACAGGGTGTGAATCAGCCCCAGCATTTT,CASSVGQGVNQPQHF
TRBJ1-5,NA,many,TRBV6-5,TGTGCCAGCAGCAGGGTCTATAGCAATCAGCCCCAGCATTTT,CASSRVYSNQPQHF
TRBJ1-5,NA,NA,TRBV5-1,TGCGCCAGCAGCTCCAACGGGAACCAGCCCCAGCATTTT,CASSSNGNQPQHF
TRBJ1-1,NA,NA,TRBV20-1,TGCAGTGCTAGACCGGGATCTGAAGCTTTCTTT,CSARPGSEAFF
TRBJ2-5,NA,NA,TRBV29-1,TGCAGCGTTGTAGCGGTCCAAGAGACCCAGTACTTC,CSVVAVQETQYF
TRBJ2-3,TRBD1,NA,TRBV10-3,TGTGCCATCCGAGGGGGGACAGGGTCAGATACGCAGTATTTT,CAIRGGTGSDTQYF